Given below is one TCR beta chain in context. Antigen specificity is unknown. The study ran its PCR with 60 Vbeta and 13 Jbeta primers. Measured with immunoSEQ multiplex PCR; TCRdb has only the in-frame clones, and not every one. Of a few hundred thousand clones in the sample, around 90% were seen once. This sample stems from a study of cytomegalovirus exposure and HLA in healthy donors. General study findings and limits: Per a prior analysis, the majority of TCR beta V segments were productive roughly 90% or roughly 30% of the time. A later analysis linked a missense DCLRE1C variant to TCR beta V- and J-gene trimming. Fewer N-insertions than the roughly 600-donor mean were reportedly shown by an Asian-associated ancestry cluster in a later analysis.

Losses at the gene ends were 0 bases for V and 6 bases for J; bases not matched to a gene: 4. The CDR3 is 14 amino acids. Germline V gene sequence: CDR1 SGHRS, CDR2 YFSETQ. Material: PBMCs. The chain has TRBV5-1 and TRBJ2-3; TRBD2 agrees at 7 bases. The receptor comes from a girl aged 2-10 years in good health and CMV-seronegative. CDR3 region: CASSLERGRDTQYF. CDR3 DNA: TGCGCCAGCAGCTTGGAGCGGGGAAGGGATACGCAGTATTTT. Full variable domain (rest looked up from reference TRBV5-1 and TRBJ2-3): KAGVTQTPRYLIKTRGQQVTLSCSPISGHRSVSWYQQTPGQGLQFLFEYFSETQRNKGNFPGRFSGRQFSNSRSEMNVSTLELGDSALYLCASSLERGRDTQYFGPGTRLTVL.